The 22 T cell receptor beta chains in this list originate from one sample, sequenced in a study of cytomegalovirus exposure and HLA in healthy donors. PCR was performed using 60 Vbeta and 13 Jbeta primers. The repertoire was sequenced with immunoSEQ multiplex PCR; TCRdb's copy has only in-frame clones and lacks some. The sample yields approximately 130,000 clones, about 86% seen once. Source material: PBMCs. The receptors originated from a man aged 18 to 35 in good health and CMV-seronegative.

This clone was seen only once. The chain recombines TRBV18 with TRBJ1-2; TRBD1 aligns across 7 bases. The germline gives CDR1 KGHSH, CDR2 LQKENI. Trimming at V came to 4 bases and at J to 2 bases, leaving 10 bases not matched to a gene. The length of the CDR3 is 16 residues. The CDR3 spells CASSLKRQGENYGYTF. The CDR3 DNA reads TGTGCCAGCTCACTCAAACGTCAGGGGGAGAACTATGGCTACACCTTC.

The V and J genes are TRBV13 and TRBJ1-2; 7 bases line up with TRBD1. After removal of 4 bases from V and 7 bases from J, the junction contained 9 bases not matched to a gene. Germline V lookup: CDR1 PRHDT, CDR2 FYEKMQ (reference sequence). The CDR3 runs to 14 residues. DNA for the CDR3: TGTGCCAGCAGCTACAAGACAGGGTGGGTTGGCTACACCTTC. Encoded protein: CASSYKTGWVGYTF.

CDR3 in DNA: TGCGCCAGCAGCCACGACAGGAACACCGGGGAGCTGTTTTTT. It is translated as CASSHDRNTGELFF. The chain links TRBV4-1 to TRBJ2-2; D might be TRBD1 (5 bases). The CDR3 length is 14 residues. Germline CDR1 is MGHRA and CDR2 is YSYEKL. Trimming took off 3 bases at V and 1 base at J, with 6 bases between the two ends.

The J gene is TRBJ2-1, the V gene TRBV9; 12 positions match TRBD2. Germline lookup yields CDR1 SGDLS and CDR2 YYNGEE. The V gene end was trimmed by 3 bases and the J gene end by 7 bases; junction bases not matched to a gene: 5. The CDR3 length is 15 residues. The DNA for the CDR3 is TGTGCCAGCAGCGGAACTAGCGGGGGGTCTAATGAGCAGTTCTTC. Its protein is CASSGTSGGSNEQFF.

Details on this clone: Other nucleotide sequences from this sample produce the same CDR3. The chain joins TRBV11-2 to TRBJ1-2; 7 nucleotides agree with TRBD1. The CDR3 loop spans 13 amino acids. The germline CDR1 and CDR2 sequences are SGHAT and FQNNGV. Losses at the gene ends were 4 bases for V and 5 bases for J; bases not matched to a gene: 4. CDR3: CASSSTGRYGYTF. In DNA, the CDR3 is TGTGCCAGCAGCTCGACAGGGCGGTATGGCTACACCTTC.

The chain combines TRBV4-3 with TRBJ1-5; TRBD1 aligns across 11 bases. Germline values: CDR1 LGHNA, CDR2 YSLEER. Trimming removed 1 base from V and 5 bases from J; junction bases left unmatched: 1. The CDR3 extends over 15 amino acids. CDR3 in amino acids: CASSQGDRGDQPQHF. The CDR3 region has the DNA TGCGCCAGCAGCCAAGGGGACAGGGGGGATCAGCCCCAGCATTTT.

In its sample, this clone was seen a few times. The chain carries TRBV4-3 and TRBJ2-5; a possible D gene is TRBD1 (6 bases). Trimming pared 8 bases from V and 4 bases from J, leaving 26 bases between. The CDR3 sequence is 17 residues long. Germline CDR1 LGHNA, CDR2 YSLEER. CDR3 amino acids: CASPLLGSGQYRETQYF. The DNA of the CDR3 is TGCGCCAGCCCCCTGCTGGGGTCGGGACAATATAGAGAGACCCAGTACTTC.

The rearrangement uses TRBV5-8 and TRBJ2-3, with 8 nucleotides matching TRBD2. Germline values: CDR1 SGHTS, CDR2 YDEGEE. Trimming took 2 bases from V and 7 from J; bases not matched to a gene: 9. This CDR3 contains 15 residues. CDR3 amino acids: CASSFRTSSGHTQYF. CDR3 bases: TGTGCCAGCAGCTTCCGGACTAGCAGCGGGCATACGCAGTATTTT.

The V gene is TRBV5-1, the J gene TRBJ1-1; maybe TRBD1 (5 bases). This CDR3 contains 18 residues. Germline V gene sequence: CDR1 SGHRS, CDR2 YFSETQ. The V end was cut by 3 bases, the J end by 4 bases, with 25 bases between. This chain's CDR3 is CASSSPLRGGVTGTEAFF. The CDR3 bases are TGCGCCAGCAGCTCCCCACTTCGGGGAGGGGTGACGGGCACTGAAGCTTTCTTT.

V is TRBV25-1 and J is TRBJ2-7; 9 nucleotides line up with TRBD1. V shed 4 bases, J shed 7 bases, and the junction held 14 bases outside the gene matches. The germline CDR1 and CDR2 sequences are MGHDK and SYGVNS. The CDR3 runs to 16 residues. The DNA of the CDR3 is TGTGCCAGCAGTGGGACCGGGACAGGGAAATCGGGGGAGCAGTACTTC. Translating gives CASSGTGTGKSGEQYF.

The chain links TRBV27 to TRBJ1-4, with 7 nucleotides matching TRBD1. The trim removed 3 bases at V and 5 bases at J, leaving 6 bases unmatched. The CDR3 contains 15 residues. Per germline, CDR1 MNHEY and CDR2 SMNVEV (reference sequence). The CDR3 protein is CASSLFRGRNEKLFF. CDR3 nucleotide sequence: TGTGCCAGCAGTTTGTTTAGGGGGCGGAATGAAAAACTGTTTTTT.

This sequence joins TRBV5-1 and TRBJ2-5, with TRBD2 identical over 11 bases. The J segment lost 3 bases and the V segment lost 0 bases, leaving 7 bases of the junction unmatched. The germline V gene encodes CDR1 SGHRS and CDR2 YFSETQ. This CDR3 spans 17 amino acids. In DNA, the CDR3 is TGCGCCAGCAGCTTGGGAGGACTAGCGGGCCCAAAAGAGACCCAGTACTTC. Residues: CASSLGGLAGPKETQYF.

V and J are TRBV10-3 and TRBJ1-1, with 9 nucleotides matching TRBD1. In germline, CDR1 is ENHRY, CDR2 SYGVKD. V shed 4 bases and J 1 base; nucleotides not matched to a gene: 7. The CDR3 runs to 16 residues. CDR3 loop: CAISAYPGQGNTEAFF. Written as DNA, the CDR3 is TGTGCCATCAGTGCCTACCCGGGACAGGGGAACACTGAAGCTTTCTTT.

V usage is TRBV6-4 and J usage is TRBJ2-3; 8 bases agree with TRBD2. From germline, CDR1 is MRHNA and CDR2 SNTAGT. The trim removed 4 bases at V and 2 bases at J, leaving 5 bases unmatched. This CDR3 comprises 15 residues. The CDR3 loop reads CASSGGGGPTDTQYF. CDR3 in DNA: TGTGCCAGCAGTGGGGGCGGGGGGCCCACAGATACGCAGTATTTT.

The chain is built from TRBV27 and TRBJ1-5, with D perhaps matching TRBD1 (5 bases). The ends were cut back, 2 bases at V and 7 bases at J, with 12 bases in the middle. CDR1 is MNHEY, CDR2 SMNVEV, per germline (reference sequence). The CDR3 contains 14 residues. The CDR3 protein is CASSLAGPAQPQHF. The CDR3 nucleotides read TGTGCCAGCAGTTTAGCAGGGCCCGCACAGCCCCAGCATTTT.

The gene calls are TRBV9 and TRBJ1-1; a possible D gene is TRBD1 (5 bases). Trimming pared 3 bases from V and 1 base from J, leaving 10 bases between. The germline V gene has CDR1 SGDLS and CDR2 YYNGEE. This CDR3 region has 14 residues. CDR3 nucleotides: TGTGCCAGCAGCGCATTCACAGGGAACACTGAAGCTTTCTTT. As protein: CASSAFTGNTEAFF.

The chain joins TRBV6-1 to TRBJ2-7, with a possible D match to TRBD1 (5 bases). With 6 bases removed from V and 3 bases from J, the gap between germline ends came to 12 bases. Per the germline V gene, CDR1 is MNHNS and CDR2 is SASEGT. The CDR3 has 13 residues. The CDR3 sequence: CASSRQTDYEQYF. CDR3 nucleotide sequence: TGTGCCAGCAGCAGGCAGACAGACTACGAGCAGTACTTC.

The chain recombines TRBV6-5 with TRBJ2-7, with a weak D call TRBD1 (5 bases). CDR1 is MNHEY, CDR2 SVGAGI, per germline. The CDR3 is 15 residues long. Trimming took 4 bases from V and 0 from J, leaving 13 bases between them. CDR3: CASSLDKRSSYEQYF. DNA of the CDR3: TGTGCCAGCAGTTTGGACAAGAGGAGCTCCTACGAGCAGTACTTC.

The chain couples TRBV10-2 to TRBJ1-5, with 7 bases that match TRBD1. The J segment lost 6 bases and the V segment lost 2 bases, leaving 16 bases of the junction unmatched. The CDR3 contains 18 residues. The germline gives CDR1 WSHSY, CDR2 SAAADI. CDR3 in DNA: TGCGCCAGCAGTGAGAGACAGGGCACCTTCTCGAAAAGTCAGCCCCAGCATTTT. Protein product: CASSERQGTFSKSQPQHF.

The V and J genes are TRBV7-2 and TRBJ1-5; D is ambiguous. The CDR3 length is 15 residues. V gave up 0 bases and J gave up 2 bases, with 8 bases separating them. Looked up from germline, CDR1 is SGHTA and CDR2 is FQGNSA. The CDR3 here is CASSLAVRGNQPQHF. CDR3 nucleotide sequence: TGTGCCAGCAGCTTAGCGGTACGAGGCAATCAGCCCCAGCATTTT.

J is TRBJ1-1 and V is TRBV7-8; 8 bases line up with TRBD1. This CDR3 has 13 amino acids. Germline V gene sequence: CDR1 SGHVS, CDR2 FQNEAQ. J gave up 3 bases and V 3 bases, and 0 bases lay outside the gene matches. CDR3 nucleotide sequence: TGTGCCAGCAGCTTGGACAGGGACACTGAAGCTTTCTTT. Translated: CASSLDRDTEAFF. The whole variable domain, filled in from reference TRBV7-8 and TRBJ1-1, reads GAGVSQSPRYKVAKRGQDVALRCDPISGHVSLFWYQQALGQGPEFLTYFQNEAQLDKSGLPSDRFFAERPEGSVSTLKIQRTQQEDSAVYLCASSLDRDTEAFFGQGTRLTVV.

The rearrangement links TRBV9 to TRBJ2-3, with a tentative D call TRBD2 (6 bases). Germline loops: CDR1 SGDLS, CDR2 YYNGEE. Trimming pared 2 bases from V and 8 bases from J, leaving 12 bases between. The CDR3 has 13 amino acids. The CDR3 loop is CASSVGGWGTQYF. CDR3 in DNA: TGTGCCAGCAGCGTGGGGGGATGGGGTACGCAGTATTTT.